The 3 T cell receptor beta chains listed next were all sequenced from one sample in a study of regulatory T cells in long-lasting Graves disease. The TCR beta library used iRepertoire HTBI primers with Arm-PCR amplification of CDR3. TCRdb re-derived calls from the multiplex PCR reads in MiXCR, one entry per CDR3 protein. The sample comprises hundreds of thousands of distinct CDR3 sequences, roughly 15% of which are singletons, and 15% to 20% rests with the top ten. Sample time point: newly diagnosed GD, antithyroid drugs for less than 3 months. There was RNA extracted from PBMCs, and the TCR library was made from it. The sample was also reused in another study, on T cells in Graves' hyperthyroidism and ophthalmopathy.

The specimen comprised peripheral blood mononuclear cells (PBMCs), sampled at new diagnosis, from a patient treated with antithyroid drugs. These receptor sequences come from a woman in her thirties with Graves disease.

Worth noting for this clonotype: This may be a read error, as it is one base from a much larger clone. The conserved final phenylalanine or tryptophan is absent from the CDR3, which likely points to a read error. V usage is TRBV5-1 and J usage is TRBJ1-1; no firm D call. The CDR3 is 15 amino acids. The germline gives CDR1 SGHRS, CDR2 YFSETQ. Trimming left V 0 bases short and J 3 bases short, with 12 bases between. The CDR3 loop is CASSLESLGDTEAFL. DNA for the CDR3: TGCGCCAGCAGCTTGGAATCCCTCGGGGACACTGAAGCTTTCCTT.

The rearrangement joins TRBV9 to TRBJ2-1; tentative D call: TRBD2 (6 bases). This CDR3 has 16 residues. Germline V gene sequence: CDR1 SGDLS, CDR2 YYNGEE. V was pared by 2 bases and J by 9 bases, with 21 bases between. Here the CDR3 DNA reads TGTGCCAGCAGCGTCGCCACCGGGACTCTCCAGACTGAGCAGTTCTTC. It translates to CASSVATGTLQTEQFF.

This clonotype has at least ten counts. This sequence joins TRBV27 and TRBJ2-1, with D maybe TRBD2 (6 bases). CDR1 is MNHEY, CDR2 SMNVEV, per germline (reference sequence). The CDR3 is made up of 15 amino acids. The V end was cut by 6 bases, the J end by 0 bases, with 12 bases between. This chain's CDR3 is CASSPRTTSYNEQFF. The DNA of the CDR3 is TGTGCCAGCAGCCCTAGGACTACCTCCTACAATGAGCAGTTCTTC.